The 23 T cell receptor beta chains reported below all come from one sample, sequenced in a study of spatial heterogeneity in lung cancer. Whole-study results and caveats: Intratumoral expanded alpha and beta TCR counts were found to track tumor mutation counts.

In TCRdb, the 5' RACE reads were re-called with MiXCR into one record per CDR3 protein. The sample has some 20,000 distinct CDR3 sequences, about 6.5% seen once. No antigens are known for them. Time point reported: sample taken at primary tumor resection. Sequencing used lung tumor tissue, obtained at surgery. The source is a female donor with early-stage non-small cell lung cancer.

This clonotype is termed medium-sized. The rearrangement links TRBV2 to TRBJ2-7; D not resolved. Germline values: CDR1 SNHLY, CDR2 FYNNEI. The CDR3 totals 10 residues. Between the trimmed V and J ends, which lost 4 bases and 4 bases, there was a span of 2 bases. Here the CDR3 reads CASSAYEQYF. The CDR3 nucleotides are TGTGCCAGCAGTGCATACGAGCAGTACTTC.

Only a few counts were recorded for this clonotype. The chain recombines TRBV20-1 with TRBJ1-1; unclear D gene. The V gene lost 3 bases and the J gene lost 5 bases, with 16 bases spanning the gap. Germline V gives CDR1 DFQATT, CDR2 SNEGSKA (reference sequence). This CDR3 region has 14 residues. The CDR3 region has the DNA TGCAGTGCTAGGCAAATCCTCCGAGGGACTGAAGCTTTCTTT. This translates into CSARQILRGTEAFF.

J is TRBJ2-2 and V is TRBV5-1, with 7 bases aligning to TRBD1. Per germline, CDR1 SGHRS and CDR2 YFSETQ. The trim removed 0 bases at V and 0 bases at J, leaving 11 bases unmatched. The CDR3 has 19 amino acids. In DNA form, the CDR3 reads TGCGCCAGCAGCTTGGCGTCCCAAAGCAGGGGGTCGAACACCGGGGAGCTGTTTTTT. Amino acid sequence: CASSLASQSRGSNTGELFF.

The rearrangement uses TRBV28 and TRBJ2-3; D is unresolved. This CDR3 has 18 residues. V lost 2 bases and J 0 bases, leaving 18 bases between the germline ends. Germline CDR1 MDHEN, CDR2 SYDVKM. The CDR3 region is CASSLRLDSGVSTDTQYF. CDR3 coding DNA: TGTGCCAGCAGTTTAAGGCTTGACTCCGGAGTGAGCACAGATACGCAGTATTTT.

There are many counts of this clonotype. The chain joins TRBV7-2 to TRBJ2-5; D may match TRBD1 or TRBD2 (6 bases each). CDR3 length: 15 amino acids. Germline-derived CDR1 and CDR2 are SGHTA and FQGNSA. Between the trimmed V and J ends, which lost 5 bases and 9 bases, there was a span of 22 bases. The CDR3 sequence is CASSLRTAGGGAQYF. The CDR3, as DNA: TGTGCCAGCAGCCTACGGACTGCCGGGGGCGGGGCCCAGTACTTC.

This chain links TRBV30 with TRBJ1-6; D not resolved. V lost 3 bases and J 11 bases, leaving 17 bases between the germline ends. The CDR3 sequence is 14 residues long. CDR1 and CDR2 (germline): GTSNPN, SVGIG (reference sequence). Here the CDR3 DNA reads TGTGCCTGGAGCACGGACGCGATCAAGGCACCCCTCCACTTT. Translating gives CAWSTDAIKAPLHF.

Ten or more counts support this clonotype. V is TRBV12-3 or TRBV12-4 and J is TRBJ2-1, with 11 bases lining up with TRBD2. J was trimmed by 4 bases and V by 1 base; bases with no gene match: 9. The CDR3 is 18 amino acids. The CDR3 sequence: CASSLVRTSGRPYNEQFF. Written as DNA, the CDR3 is TGTGCCAGCAGTTTAGTTCGCACTAGCGGGAGACCTTACAATGAGCAGTTCTTC.

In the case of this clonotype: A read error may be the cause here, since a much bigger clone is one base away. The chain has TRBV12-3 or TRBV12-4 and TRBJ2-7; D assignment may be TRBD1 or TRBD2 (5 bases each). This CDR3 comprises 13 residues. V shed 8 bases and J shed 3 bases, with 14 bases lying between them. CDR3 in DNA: TGTGCCAGCGGGGACGACGGAGTCTACGAGCAGTACTTC. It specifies CASGDDGVYEQYF.

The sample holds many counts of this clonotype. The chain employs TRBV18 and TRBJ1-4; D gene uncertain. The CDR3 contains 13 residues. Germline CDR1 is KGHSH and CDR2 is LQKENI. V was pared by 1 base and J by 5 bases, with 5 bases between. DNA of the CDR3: TGTGCCAGCTCACCACAAGAGAATGAAAAACTGTTTTTT. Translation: CASSPQENEKLFF.

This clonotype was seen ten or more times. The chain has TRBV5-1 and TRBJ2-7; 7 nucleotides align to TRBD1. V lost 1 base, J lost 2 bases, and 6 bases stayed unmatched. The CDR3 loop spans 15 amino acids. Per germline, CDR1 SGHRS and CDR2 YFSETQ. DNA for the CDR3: TGCGCCAGCAGCTTGAACAGGGGTCCTACCTACGAGCAGTACTTC. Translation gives CASSLNRGPTYEQYF.

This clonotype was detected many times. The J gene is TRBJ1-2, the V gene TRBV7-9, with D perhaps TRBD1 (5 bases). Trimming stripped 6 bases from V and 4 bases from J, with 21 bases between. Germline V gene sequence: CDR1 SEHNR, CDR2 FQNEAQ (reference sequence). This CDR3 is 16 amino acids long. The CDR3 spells CASSSTIAGRGYGYTF. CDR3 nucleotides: TGTGCCAGCAGTTCTACTATTGCGGGGCGAGGCTATGGCTACACCTTC.

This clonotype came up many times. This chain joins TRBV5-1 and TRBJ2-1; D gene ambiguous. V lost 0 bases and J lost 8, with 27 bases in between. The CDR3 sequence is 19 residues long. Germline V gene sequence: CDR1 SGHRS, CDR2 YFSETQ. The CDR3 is CASSLAAPHDASEKDEQFF. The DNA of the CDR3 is TGCGCCAGCAGCTTGGCCGCCCCGCATGACGCGTCGGAGAAGGATGAGCAGTTCTTC. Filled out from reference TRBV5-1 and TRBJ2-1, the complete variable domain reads KAGVTQTPRYLIKTRGQQVTLSCSPISGHRSVSWYQQTPGQGLQFLFEYFSETQRNKGNFPGRFSGRQFSNSRSEMNVSTLELGDSALYLCASSLAAPHDASEKDEQFFGPGTRLTVL.

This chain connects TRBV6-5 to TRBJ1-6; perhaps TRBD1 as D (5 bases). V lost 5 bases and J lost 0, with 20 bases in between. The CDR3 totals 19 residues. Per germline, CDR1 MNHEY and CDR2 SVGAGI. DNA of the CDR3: TGTGCCAGCAGTGCCTCCAGTTCCCAGGGCCACTCCTATAATTCACCCCTCCACTTT. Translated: CASSASSSQGHSYNSPLHF.

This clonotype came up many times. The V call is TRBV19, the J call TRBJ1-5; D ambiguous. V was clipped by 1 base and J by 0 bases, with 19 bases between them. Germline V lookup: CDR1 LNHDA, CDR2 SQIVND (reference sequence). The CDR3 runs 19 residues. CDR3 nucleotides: TGTGCCAGTAGTATAGCCCGAGAGGGTCGGGCCTATAGCAATCAGCCCCAGCATTTT. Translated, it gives CASSIAREGRAYSNQPQHF.

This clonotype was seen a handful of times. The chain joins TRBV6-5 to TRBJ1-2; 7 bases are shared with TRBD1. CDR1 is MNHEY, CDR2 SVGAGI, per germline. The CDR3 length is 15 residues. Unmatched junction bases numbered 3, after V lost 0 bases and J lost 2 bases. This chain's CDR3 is CASSYSPTGNYGYTF. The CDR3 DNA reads TGTGCCAGCAGTTACTCGCCGACAGGGAACTATGGCTACACCTTC.

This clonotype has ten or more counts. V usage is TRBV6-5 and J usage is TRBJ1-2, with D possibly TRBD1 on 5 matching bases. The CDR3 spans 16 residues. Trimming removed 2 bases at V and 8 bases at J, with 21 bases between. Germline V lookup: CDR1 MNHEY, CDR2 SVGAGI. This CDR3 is CASSYGGGLMIEGYTF. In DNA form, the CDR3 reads TGTGCCAGCAGTTACGGTGGGGGTTTGATGATCGAAGGCTACACCTTC.

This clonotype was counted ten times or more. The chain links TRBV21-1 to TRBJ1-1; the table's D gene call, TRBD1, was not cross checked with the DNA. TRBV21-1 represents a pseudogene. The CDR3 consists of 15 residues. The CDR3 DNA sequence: TGTGCCAGCAGCAAGTCTCGACAGGAGAACACTGAAGCTTTCTTT. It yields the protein CASSKSRQENTEAFF.

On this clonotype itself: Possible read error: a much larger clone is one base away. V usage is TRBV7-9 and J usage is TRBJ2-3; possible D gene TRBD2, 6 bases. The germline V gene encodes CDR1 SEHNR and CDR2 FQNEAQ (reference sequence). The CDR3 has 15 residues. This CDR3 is CVSKGLPILTDTQYF. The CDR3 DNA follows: TGTGTCAGCAAGGGACTGCCGATACTCACAGATACGCAGTATTTT.

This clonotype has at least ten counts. In DNA form, the CDR3 reads TGTGCCAGCAGTCGAACCGGGACAGGATTGTATTTT. It codes for CASSRTGTGLYF. The chain uses TRBV6-5 and TRBJ2-3, with 8 bases matching TRBD1. V was pared by 5 bases and J by 14 bases, with 9 bases of the junction left unmatched. The CDR3 has 12 residues. The germline V gene encodes CDR1 MNHEY and CDR2 SVGAGI.

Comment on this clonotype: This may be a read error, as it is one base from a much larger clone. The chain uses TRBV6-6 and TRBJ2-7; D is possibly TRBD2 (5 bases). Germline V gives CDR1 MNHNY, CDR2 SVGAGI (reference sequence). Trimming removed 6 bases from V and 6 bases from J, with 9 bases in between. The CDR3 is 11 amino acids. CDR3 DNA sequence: TGTGCCAGCAGGCCCGGGATCGAGCAGTACTTC. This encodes CASRPGIEQYF.

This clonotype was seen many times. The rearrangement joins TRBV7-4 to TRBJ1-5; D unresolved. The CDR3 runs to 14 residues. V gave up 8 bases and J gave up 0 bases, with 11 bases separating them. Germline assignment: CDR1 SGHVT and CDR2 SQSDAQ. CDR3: CASRRARSNQPQHF. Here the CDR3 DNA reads TGTGCCAGCCGACGGGCACGTAGCAATCAGCCCCAGCATTTT. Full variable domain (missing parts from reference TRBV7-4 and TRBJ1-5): GAGVSQSPRYKVAKRGRDVALRCDSISGHVTLYWYRQTLGQGSEVLTYSQSDAQRDKSGRPSGRFSAERPERSVSTLKIQRTEQGDSAVYLCASRRARSNQPQHFGDGTRLSIL.

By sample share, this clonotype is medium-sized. CDR3 region: CASSQVGENTEAFF. In nucleotides, the CDR3 is TGTGCCAGCAGCCAAGTGGGGGAAAACACTGAAGCTTTCTTT. The chain has TRBV3-1 and TRBJ1-1, with a possible D match to TRBD1 (5 bases). CDR3 size: 14 residues. Germline V gene data show CDR1 as LGHDT and CDR2 as YNNKEL (reference sequence). The V gene lost 1 base and the J gene lost 2 bases, with 8 bases spanning the gap.

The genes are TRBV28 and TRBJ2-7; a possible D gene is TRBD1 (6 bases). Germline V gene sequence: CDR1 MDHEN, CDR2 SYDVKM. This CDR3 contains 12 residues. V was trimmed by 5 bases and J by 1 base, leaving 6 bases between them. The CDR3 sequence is CASSTGSYEQYF. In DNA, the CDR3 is TGTGCCAGCAGTACAGGGTCCTACGAGCAGTACTTC.